The source of this T cell receptor (beta chain) is a study of T cell clonality in common variable immunodeficiency (dated by TCRdb to 2014 to 2015). The CDR3 runs 14 residues from the cysteine to the phenylalanine. Sequencing covers 33 bases of the CDR3, shown here with the frame starting at base 1. CDR1 is given as SGHKS and CDR2 as YYEKEE, both from the germline V gene (reference sequence). At the junction V is shortened by 0 bases and J by 7 bases, with 13 bases in between. Predominantly Caucasian heritage was noted among both the CVID patients and the healthy controls. From each donor, about 4.5 to 9 ml of heparinized peripheral whole blood was collected. Genomic DNA from adults with common variable immune deficiency (CVID) and from healthy adult controls was the source for sequencing TCRbeta CDR3 repertoires. A total of around 22 healthy adult volunteers (around 12 female and approximately 10 male; age range about 23 to 75 years, mean age about 32) were included in the control group. Diluted blood was density-centrifuged over Hypaque 1077 or Ficoll-Paque to isolate peripheral blood mononuclear cells. Unsorted mononuclear cells served as the source of genomic DNA, which was extracted either by Qiagen column purification or by a centrifugation-based method.

Equivalent amounts of genomic DNA from CVID and control samples were used as sequencing input. For every sample, a 60 bp segment covering the rearranged TCRbeta CDR3 region was amplified and then sequenced. TCRbeta amplification used the immunoSEQ assay, a bias-corrected multiplex PCR with high-throughput sequencing. Concerning the study's data processing: Every unique nucleotide sequence was considered a clone and was annotated with V, D and J genes, copy number and frequency. Sequences were labeled productive if in frame, and non-productive if out of frame or containing stop codons. As previously described, Shannon's entropy was used to calculate clonality. The predicted amino acid sequences of productive clones were used to derive mean CDR3 Kyte-Doolittle hydropathy. The R hclust function was used to hierarchically cluster scaled V gene usage with Manhattan distance and complete linkage. To assess clone sharing by CDR3 amino acid sequence, 12 repertoires per group were resampled over 100 rounds. Repertoires were searched for 70 published EBV-specific and 245 published CMV-specific TCRbeta sequences. Analysis left out two CVID samples that produced under 10,000 sequences, so 42 CVID repertoires remained. TCRdb limited this immuneACCESS table to in-frame rearrangements with V and J called. A share of clones is missing; checked studies link under half to unresolved V genes, and the rest is unexplained. D and trimming were read from the DNA, whereas the V and J calls and clone size are those reported in that table. The table puts 51,000 or so clones in this sample, none counted just once. Approximately 2% of the sample comes from the top ten.

Study-wide findings and limitations: Healthy controls shared more TCRbeta clones with each other than CVID subjects shared among themselves (p < 0.0001). Although equal DNA input was used, an average of about 87,000 unique sequences per sample was obtained for controls, compared with approximately 30,000 for CVID samples. According to the authors, figuring out what caused the increased clonality in CVID would require sequencing the repertoires of T cell subpopulations. Reportedly, TCRbeta sequences from CVID had fewer deletions and N-nucleotide insertions, and highly modified clones with 13 or more V deletions were absent from CVID. Compared with healthy controls, CVID subjects showed increased TCRbeta clonality (t-test p = 0.018), a feature most characteristic of about a third of subjects. Correlations of repertoire features with clinical complications were constrained by heterogeneity among patients within the CVID cohort.

This clone was observed many times. The target of this receptor is not known. The sequenced fragment ends 3 residues before the CDR3 boundary, so the rest is inferred from the germline J gene. The chain joins TRBV5-5 to TRBJ1-2, with a weak D call of TRBD1 (6 bases match). This clonotype was sampled from a person between 18 and 75 years old in good health. The sequenced sample consisted of peripheral blood mononuclear cells. Partial CDR3 DNA: TGTGCCAGCAGCTTGGGGCAGGGGTCGGGTGGC. It translates as CASSLGQGSGG. The entire CDR3 protein is CASSLGQGSGGYTF.